A selection of T cell receptor beta chains follows, all from one sample in a study of control samples from healthy donors and cancer patients. The method was immunoSEQ multiplex PCR; TCRdb's version includes in-frame clones alone and lacks a portion of them. The sample shows tens of thousands of clones, roughly 85% of them seen only once. Sequenced: blood. These receptors came from a man aged 35 to 55 in good health. Both conserved end residues are part of each CDR3. A D gene is named only where the DNA matches it firmly. The listing skips clone size in some rows; elsewhere it reads once, few, many or a size class.

clone size: .; V gene: TRBV7-7; D gene: .; J gene: TRBJ1-1; CDR3 DNA: TGTGCTAGCAGCCCACTGGGCCACAACACTGAAGCTTTCTTT; CDR3 protein: CASSPLGHNTEAFF
clone size: .; V gene: TRBV7-3; D gene: .; J gene: TRBJ2-1; CDR3 DNA: TGTGCCAGCAGCCCAACGGGGGTAAATGAGCAGTTCTTC; CDR3 protein: CASSPTGVNEQFF
clone size: .; V gene: TRBV7-2; D gene: TRBD1; J gene: TRBJ1-1; CDR3 DNA: TGTGCCAGCAGCTTGACAGGGGGCGGCTACACTGAAGCTTTCTTT; CDR3 protein: CASSLTGGGYTEAFF
clone size: once; V gene: TRBV7-6; D gene: TRBD1; J gene: TRBJ1-6; CDR3 DNA: TGTGCCAGCAGCTCGGACAGGGCCAGGGATTCACCCCTCCACTTT; CDR3 protein: CASSSDRARDSPLHF
clone size: once; V gene: TRBV24-1; D gene: .; J gene: TRBJ1-2; CDR3 DNA: TGTGCCACCAGTGACATCTATGGCTACACCTTC; CDR3 protein: CATSDIYGYTF
clone size: .; V gene: TRBV5-4; D gene: TRBD1; J gene: TRBJ2-2; CDR3 DNA: TGTGCCAGCAGCCTCGGGGACAGGGTGAATATCGGGGAGCTGTTTTTT; CDR3 protein: CASSLGDRVNIGELFF
clone size: .; V gene: TRBV24-1; D gene: TRBD1; J gene: TRBJ2-1; CDR3 DNA: TGTGCCACCAGTGATGACACAGGGGGTTACTACAATGAGCAGTTCTTC; CDR3 protein: CATSDDTGGYYNEQFF
clone size: .; V gene: TRBV7-8; D gene: .; J gene: TRBJ2-7; CDR3 DNA: TGTGCCAGCACTTCACCCGAGGCCTCCTACGAGCAGTACTTC; CDR3 protein: CASTSPEASYEQYF
clone size: .; V gene: TRBV6-5; D gene: .; J gene: TRBJ1-1; CDR3 DNA: TGTGCCAGCAGTCGCCCATCCTATTCGAACACTGAAGCTTTCTTT; CDR3 protein: CASSRPSYSNTEAFF
clone size: .; V gene: TRBV7-2; D gene: .; J gene: TRBJ1-5; CDR3 DNA: TGTGCCAGCAGCTTAAGCACAGGGTATGATAGCAATCAGCCCCAGCATTTT; CDR3 protein: CASSLSTGYDSNQPQHF
clone size: .; V gene: TRBV7-9; D gene: .; J gene: TRBJ1-2; CDR3 DNA: TGTGCCAGCAGCTTCGGCCAGGCTGGCTACACCTTC; CDR3 protein: CASSFGQAGYTF
clone size: once; V gene: TRBV5-1; D gene: TRBD1; J gene: TRBJ2-7; CDR3 DNA: TGCGCCAGCAGCTTTGGCCAGGGGGCCCACGAGCAGTACTTC; CDR3 protein: CASSFGQGAHEQYF
clone size: .; V gene: TRBV6-2/TRBV6-3; D gene: TRBD1; J gene: TRBJ2-7; CDR3 DNA: TGTGCCAGCAGTCCCCGAAGCCGGACAGGGACCTACGAGCAGTACTTC; CDR3 protein: CASSPRSRTGTYEQYF
clone size: .; V gene: TRBV28; D gene: .; J gene: TRBJ1-4; CDR3 DNA: TGTGCCAGCAGTAACGGGGCAACTAATGAAAAACTGTTTTTT; CDR3 protein: CASSNGATNEKLFF
clone size: .; V gene: TRBV4-2; D gene: .; J gene: TRBJ1-3; CDR3 DNA: TGTGCCAGCAGCCAAGATGGCAGGGAGCGTCTTGGAGCTGGAAACACCATATATTTT; CDR3 protein: CASSQDGRERLGAGNTIYF
clone size: once; V gene: TRBV7-2; D gene: TRBD1; J gene: TRBJ1-3; CDR3 DNA: TGTGCCAGCAGCTCCCCCGACAGGGTGCCTGGAAACACCATATATTTT; CDR3 protein: CASSSPDRVPGNTIYF
clone size: .; V gene: TRBV6-5; D gene: TRBD1; J gene: TRBJ2-7; CDR3 DNA: TGTGCCAGCAGTCGACAGGGAAACGAGCAGTACTTC; CDR3 protein: CASSRQGNEQYF
clone size: .; V gene: TRBV12-3/TRBV12-4; D gene: .; J gene: TRBJ1-1; CDR3 DNA: TGTGCCAGCAGAACGGGGCTGTCTCCTGAAGCTTTCTTT; CDR3 protein: CASRTGLSPEAFF
clone size: .; V gene: TRBV11-2; D gene: .; J gene: TRBJ1-2; CDR3 DNA: TGTGCCAGCAGCTTTCTAAAGGGAGGTCGAGACTATGGCTACACCTTC; CDR3 protein: CASSFLKGGRDYGYTF
clone size: .; V gene: TRBV18; D gene: TRBD1; J gene: TRBJ2-1; CDR3 DNA: TGTGCCAGCATCAAGTCCGGGACAGCCTACAATGAGCAGTTCTTC; CDR3 protein: CASIKSGTAYNEQFF
clone size: .; V gene: TRBV2; D gene: TRBD2; J gene: TRBJ2-7; CDR3 DNA: TGTGCCAGCAGTGGGGCTAGCGGGATTTCGTACGAGCAGTACTTC; CDR3 protein: CASSGASGISYEQYF
clone size: few; V gene: TRBV5-4; D gene: TRBD2; J gene: TRBJ2-3; CDR3 DNA: TGTGCCAGCAGCCCGTGGGGACTACTCACAGATACGCAGTATTTT; CDR3 protein: CASSPWGLLTDTQYF
clone size: .; V gene: TRBV29-1; D gene: TRBD1; J gene: TRBJ1-1; CDR3 DNA: TGCAGCGAGGTACCCCGGGACAGATTAATGGGTAAGACTGAAGCTTTCTTT; CDR3 protein: CSEVPRDRLMGKTEAFF
clone size: .; V gene: TRBV10-3; D gene: .; J gene: TRBJ1-1; CDR3 DNA: TGTGCCATCAGTGATAATCTATTGAACACTGAAGCTTTCTTT; CDR3 protein: CAISDNLLNTEAFF
clone size: .; V gene: TRBV28; D gene: .; J gene: TRBJ1-1; CDR3 DNA: TGTGCCAGCAGTCGAAGGGGCGGTGAAGCTTTCTTT; CDR3 protein: CASSRRGGEAFF
clone size: .; V gene: TRBV12-5; D gene: TRBD1; J gene: TRBJ1-5; CDR3 DNA: TGTGCTAGTGGTTTGTGCAGGGGGCGCATAGTAGGCAATCAGCCCCAGCATTTT; CDR3 protein: CASGLCRGRIVGNQPQHF
clone size: few; V gene: TRBV4-3; D gene: TRBD2; J gene: TRBJ2-2; CDR3 DNA: TGCGCCAGCAGCCAAGGACTAGCGGACACCGGGGAGCTGTTTTTT; CDR3 protein: CASSQGLADTGELFF
clone size: .; V gene: TRBV5-1; D gene: TRBD1; J gene: TRBJ2-2; CDR3 DNA: TGCGCCAGCACACCGGGACAGCTGAACACCGGGGAGCTGTTTTTT; CDR3 protein: CASTPGQLNTGELFF
clone size: .; V gene: TRBV4-3; D gene: .; J gene: TRBJ2-4; CDR3 DNA: TGCGCCAGCAGCCAGGGGACCCTCCAGTACTTC; CDR3 protein: CASSQGTLQYF
clone size: .; V gene: TRBV6-2/TRBV6-3; D gene: TRBD2; J gene: TRBJ2-3; CDR3 DNA: TGTGCCAGCAGTTACTCTGGCGGGAGCGGGGCAGATACGCAGTATTTT; CDR3 protein: CASSYSGGSGADTQYF
clone size: .; V gene: TRBV30; D gene: TRBD1; J gene: TRBJ1-4; CDR3 DNA: TGTGCCGGGGACAGCCCGTACAAAATGGGGGCAAATGAAAAACTGTTTTTT; CDR3 protein: CAGDSPYKMGANEKLFF
clone size: .; V gene: TRBV28; D gene: .; J gene: TRBJ1-2; CDR3 DNA: TGTGCCAGCGGTTATCCTGGGGGCATGGCCTATGGCTACACCTTC; CDR3 protein: CASGYPGGMAYGYTF
clone size: .; V gene: TRBV9; D gene: .; J gene: TRBJ2-1; CDR3 DNA: TGTGCCAGCAGTTATCGGGGGTACAATGAGCAGTTCTTC; CDR3 protein: CASSYRGYNEQFF
clone size: .; V gene: TRBV9; D gene: TRBD2; J gene: TRBJ2-7; CDR3 DNA: TGTGCCAGCAGTCAACTAGCGGGGGATCTCCTGTCTCCCTACGAGCAGTACTTC; CDR3 protein: CASSQLAGDLLSPYEQYF
clone size: once; V gene: TRBV30; D gene: .; J gene: TRBJ1-2; CDR3 DNA: TGTGCCTGGATGAGGTTTGTAGGCTACACCTTC; CDR3 protein: CAWMRFVGYTF
clone size: .; V gene: TRBV30; D gene: .; J gene: TRBJ1-2; CDR3 DNA: TGTGCCTGGAGTCCCCCGGAGGGAATCGACGGCTACACCTTC; CDR3 protein: CAWSPPEGIDGYTF
clone size: .; V gene: TRBV7-9; D gene: .; J gene: TRBJ1-1; CDR3 DNA: TGTGCCAGCAGCTCCTTCCGGAGGACTGAAGCTTTCTTT; CDR3 protein: CASSSFRRTEAFF
clone size: .; V gene: TRBV6-5; D gene: .; J gene: TRBJ2-2; CDR3 DNA: TGTGCCAGCAGTACCCGGGCCGCAGGGGAGCTGTTTTTT; CDR3 protein: CASSTRAAGELFF
clone size: .; V gene: TRBV7-9; D gene: TRBD1; J gene: TRBJ2-2; CDR3 DNA: TGTGCCAGCAGCCGGACAGGGGCGAACACCGGGGAGCTGTTTTTT; CDR3 protein: CASSRTGANTGELFF
clone size: .; V gene: TRBV6-1; D gene: .; J gene: TRBJ2-5; CDR3 DNA: TGTGCCAGCAGTGAAGCACCGGGACTCCATCCGTACTTC; CDR3 protein: CASSEAPGLHPYF
clone size: .; V gene: TRBV4-3; D gene: TRBD2; J gene: TRBJ2-7; CDR3 DNA: TGCGCCAGCAGCCATGGACTAGCGGGGCCCCTGGGCGAGCAGTACTTC; CDR3 protein: CASSHGLAGPLGEQYF
clone size: few; V gene: TRBV30; D gene: TRBD1; J gene: TRBJ2-1; CDR3 DNA: TGTGCCTGGGGACAGGGTCACAATGAGCAGTTCTTC; CDR3 protein: CAWGQGHNEQFF
clone size: .; V gene: TRBV3-1/TRBV3-2; D gene: TRBD1; J gene: TRBJ2-7; CDR3 DNA: TGTGCCAGCAGCCAAGATACAGGGGGTCATGACGAGCAGTACTTC; CDR3 protein: CASSQDTGGHDEQYF
clone size: .; V gene: TRBV10-3; D gene: TRBD2; J gene: TRBJ2-3; CDR3 DNA: TGTGCCATCAGTGAGCCCCGACTAGCGGGTTCCCTCACAGATACGCAGTATTTT; CDR3 protein: CAISEPRLAGSLTDTQYF
clone size: .; V gene: TRBV4-3; D gene: TRBD1; J gene: TRBJ2-7; CDR3 DNA: TGCGCCAGCAGCCAAGGAAAGACAGGGGTATACGAGCAGTACTTC; CDR3 protein: CASSQGKTGVYEQYF
clone size: once; V gene: TRBV30; D gene: TRBD2; J gene: TRBJ2-1; CDR3 DNA: TGTGCCTGGAGTGTTTTAGCGGGAGTCGCCAATGAGCAGTTCTTC; CDR3 protein: CAWSVLAGVANEQFF
clone size: .; V gene: TRBV4-3; D gene: .; J gene: TRBJ1-2; CDR3 DNA: TGCGCCAGCAGCCAAGGGCCAGATAACTATGGCTACACCTTC; CDR3 protein: CASSQGPDNYGYTF
clone size: .; V gene: TRBV4-3; D gene: .; J gene: TRBJ1-2; CDR3 DNA: TGCGCCAGCAGCCCTAGACGACAGGAAAACTATGGCTACACCTTC; CDR3 protein: CASSPRRQENYGYTF
clone size: few; V gene: TRBV24-1; D gene: .; J gene: TRBJ2-7; CDR3 DNA: TGTGCCACCAGTACCGGGACACCGCACTACGAGCAGTACTTC; CDR3 protein: CATSTGTPHYEQYF
clone size: .; V gene: TRBV5-1; D gene: TRBD2; J gene: TRBJ2-3; CDR3 DNA: TGCGCCAGCAGCTTGATCGGTTTGGGACTAGCGCTAACAGATACGCAGTATTTT; CDR3 protein: CASSLIGLGLALTDTQYF
clone size: .; V gene: TRBV4-3; D gene: .; J gene: TRBJ2-3; CDR3 DNA: TGCGCCAGCAGCCAAGGGGAGATAGGAGATACGCAGTATTTT; CDR3 protein: CASSQGEIGDTQYF
clone size: .; V gene: TRBV18; D gene: TRBD2; J gene: TRBJ2-7; CDR3 DNA: TGTGCCAGCTCACCGGGACTAGCGGGAGCGAGCTACGAGCAGTACTTC; CDR3 protein: CASSPGLAGASYEQYF
clone size: .; V gene: TRBV5-4; D gene: TRBD2; J gene: TRBJ2-7; CDR3 DNA: TGTGCCAGCAGCTTCCATCCTAGCGGGGGATACGAGCAGTACTTC; CDR3 protein: CASSFHPSGGYEQYF
clone size: .; V gene: TRBV11-2; D gene: .; J gene: TRBJ1-4; CDR3 DNA: TGTGCCAGCAGCCGTACCGGGCCGCAAGAGGGTCTGTTTTTT; CDR3 protein: CASSRTGPQEGLFF
clone size: .; V gene: TRBV20-1; D gene: .; J gene: TRBJ2-5; CDR3 DNA: TGCAGTGCTATAGTAGGGGGGGGCCAGTACTTC; CDR3 protein: CSAIVGGGQYF
clone size: .; V gene: TRBV24-1; D gene: .; J gene: TRBJ2-4; CDR3 DNA: TGTGCCACCAGTCGGAGCCTCGGACCAGACATTCAGTACTTC; CDR3 protein: CATSRSLGPDIQYF